This TCR beta chain is from a study of T cell responses to AZD1222 COVID-19 vaccine. The germline V gene encodes CDR1 MNHEY and CDR2 SVGAGI. The ends were cut back, 6 bases at V and 7 bases at J, with 15 bases in the middle. This CDR3 is built from 13 residues. This table comes from immunoSEQ multiplex PCR, and its TCRdb copy is limited to in-frame clones, with some not included. The sample includes about 140,000 clones, approximately 93% of them seen just once. Turning to this clone: What it binds is unknown.

Study results and limitations: Donor demographics were predominantly white British with a female majority; clonal diversity may be underestimated. Compared with day 0, the breadth and depth of the Spike-specific TCR repertoire rose significantly after two doses of AZD1222.

The TCR sequence derives from an adult in good health. Specimen: peripheral blood, collected on day 0 of MenACWY control vaccination. This chain uses TRBV6-5 with TRBJ1-2, with D perhaps TRBD1 (6 bases). CDR3 DNA sequence: TGTGCCAGCAGCACAAGGGGGGAAGGTGGCTACACCTTC. Amino acid sequence: CASSTRGEGGYTF.